The clone carrying this TCR beta chain appeared a single time. Profiled with immunoSEQ multiplex PCR; TCRdb holds only in-frame clones, not every one. Of 85,000 to 130,000 clones in the sample, just under 95% were seen once. This specimen belongs to a study of T cell changes during pregnancy in multiple sclerosis. The source of this sequence is a female donor with multiple sclerosis, enrolled in a pregnancy study. The specimen comprised peripheral blood, sampled after pregnancy.

The CDR3 DNA sequence: TGTGCCAGCAGCGTAGGCGGACTCCAAGAGACCCAGTACTTC. Residues: CASSVGGLQETQYF. The chain employs TRBV9 and TRBJ2-5, with TRBD2 as a possible D gene (5 bases). The V gene's germline CDR1 is SGDLS and CDR2 YYNGEE. This CDR3 has 14 amino acids. Trimming took 0 bases from V and 1 from J, leaving 7 bases between them.